This T cell receptor beta chain was captured in a study of CD8 T cells in Susac syndrome. With 5 bases removed from V and 10 bases from J, the gap between germline ends came to 33 bases. From germline, CDR1 is SNHLY and CDR2 FYNNEI. The CDR3 is 20 amino acids. Random-hexamer reverse transcription was applied to about 0.5 to 1 ug RNA. A multiplex approach, immunoSEQ multiplex PCR, amplified TCR beta CDR3 across 54 Vbeta and 13 Jbeta. From the immunoSEQ multiplex PCR reads, TCRdb called clonotypes with MiXCR, one entry per CDR3 protein. The table lists 400,000 or so distinct CDR3 sequences, 85% to 90% of them singletons. Sequencing targeted TCR beta in blood CD8+ and CD4+ T cells. Patients with stable or active relapsing-remitting disease, all of them treatment-naive, made up the multiple sclerosis controls.

Input material: CD8+ T cells from PBMCs. The TCR originated in a human donor with multiple sclerosis. The V and J genes are TRBV2 and TRBJ1-6; a weak D match, TRBD1 (5 bases). The CDR3 coding sequence is TGTGCCAGCAGTTACCCAATGGACCCGGGGCCATCTCCTTGGGGGTCACCCCTCCACTTT. Translated, it gives CASSYPMDPGPSPWGSPLHF.